This T cell receptor beta chain was recovered during a study of blood T cell repertoires in COVID-19. Sequencing used immunoSEQ multiplex PCR; TCRdb keeps in-frame clones, though not all of them. The sample consists of roughly 500,000 clones, around nine tenths of them appearing once. The CDR3 runs 14 residues. Per the germline V gene, CDR1 is SGHVS and CDR2 is FNYEAQ. Trimming took 5 bases from V and 6 from J; bases not matched to a gene: 7. This receptor was taken from a woman between 35 and 50 years old who had recovered from COVID-19. The V and J genes are TRBV7-6 and TRBJ2-5; TRBD2 agrees at 9 bases. Material: PBMCs or T cells enriched from blood (not recorded which). CDR3 DNA sequence: TGTGCCAGCAGCATTAGCGGGAGTGGCAAGACCCAGTACTTC. It codes for CASSISGSGKTQYF. Filled out from reference TRBV7-6 and TRBJ2-5, the complete variable domain reads GAGVSQSPRYKVTKRGQDVALRCDPISGHVSLYWYRQALGQGPEFLTYFNYEAQQDKSGLPNDRFSAERPEGSISTLTIQRTEQRDSAMYRCASSISGSGKTQYFGPGTRLLVL.